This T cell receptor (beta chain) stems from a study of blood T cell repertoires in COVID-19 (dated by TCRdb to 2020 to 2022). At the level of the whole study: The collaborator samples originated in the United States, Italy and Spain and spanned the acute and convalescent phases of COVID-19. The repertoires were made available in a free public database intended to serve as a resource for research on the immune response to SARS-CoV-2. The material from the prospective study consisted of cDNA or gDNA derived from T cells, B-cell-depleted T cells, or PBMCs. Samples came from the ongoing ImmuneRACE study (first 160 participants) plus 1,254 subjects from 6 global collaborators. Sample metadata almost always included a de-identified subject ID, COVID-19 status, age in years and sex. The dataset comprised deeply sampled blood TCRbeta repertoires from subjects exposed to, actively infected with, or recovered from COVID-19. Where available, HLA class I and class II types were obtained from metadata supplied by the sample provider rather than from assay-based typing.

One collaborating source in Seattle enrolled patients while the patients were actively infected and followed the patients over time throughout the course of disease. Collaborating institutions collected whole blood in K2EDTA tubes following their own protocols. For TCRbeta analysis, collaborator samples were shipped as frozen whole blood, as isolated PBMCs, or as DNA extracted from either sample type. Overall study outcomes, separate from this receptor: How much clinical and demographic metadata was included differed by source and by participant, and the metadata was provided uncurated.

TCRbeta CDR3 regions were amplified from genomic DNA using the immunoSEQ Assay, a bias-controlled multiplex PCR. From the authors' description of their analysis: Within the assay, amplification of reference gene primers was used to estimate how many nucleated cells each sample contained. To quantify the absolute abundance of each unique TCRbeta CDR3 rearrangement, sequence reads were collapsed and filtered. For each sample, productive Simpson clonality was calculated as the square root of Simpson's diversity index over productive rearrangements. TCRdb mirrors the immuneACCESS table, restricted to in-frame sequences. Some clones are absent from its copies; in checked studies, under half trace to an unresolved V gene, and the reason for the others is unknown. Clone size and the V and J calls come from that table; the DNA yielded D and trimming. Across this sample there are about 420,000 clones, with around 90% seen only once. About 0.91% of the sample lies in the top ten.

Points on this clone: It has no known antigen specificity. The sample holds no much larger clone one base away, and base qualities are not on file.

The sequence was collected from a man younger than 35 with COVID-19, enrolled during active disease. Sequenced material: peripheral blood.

The DNA is TGTGCCAGCAGTGCGGGACTAGTGGTTGGCGAGCAGTACTTC. The encoded protein is CASSAGLVVGEQYF. The chain is encoded by TRBV6-6 joined to TRBJ2-7, and 8 junction bases match TRBD2. The germline V gene (reference sequence) specifies MNHNY as CDR1 and SVGAGI as CDR2. The CDR3 contains 14 residues, cysteine and phenylalanine counted. The DNA shown is the 42-base CDR3, in frame from base 1. Compared with germline, V lacks 5 bases and J lacks 6 bases; bases without a gene match: 9.